Following are 14 T cell receptor beta chains from one sample sequenced in a study of cytomegalovirus exposure and HLA in healthy donors. Primers: 60 Vbeta forward and 13 Jbeta reverse. The data were produced by immunoSEQ multiplex PCR, yet TCRdb's version contains in-frame clones alone and is incomplete. The sample carries roughly 130,000 clones, around 72% recorded once. The sequenced sample was PBMCs. The source is a woman between 40 and 50 years old in good health and CMV-seronegative.

The chain carries TRBV2 and TRBJ1-4, with D possibly matching TRBD1 (6 bases). V lost 3 bases and J 6 bases, leaving 14 bases between the germline ends. The V gene's germline CDR1 is SNHLY and CDR2 FYNNEI. The CDR3 is 15 residues long. The CDR3 is CASSEGPGAHEKLFF. CDR3 nucleotides: TGTGCCAGCAGTGAGGGGCCAGGGGCTCATGAAAAACTGTTTTTT.

On this clone: The germline gene is not matched at one end of the junction; a read error may be the cause. The genes are TRBV5-1 and TRBJ1-1, with D unresolved. From germline, CDR1 is SGHRS and CDR2 YFSETQ. There are 15 residues in the CDR3. CDR3 DNA: TGCGCCAGCAGCTTGAATACGGTGATGAACGCTGAAGCTTTCTTT. This gives the protein CASSLNTVMNAEAFF.

This chain joins TRBV29-1 and TRBJ2-1; 8 bases agree with TRBD2. Germline V gives CDR1 SQVTM, CDR2 ANQGSEA. With V trimmed by 6 bases and J by 4 bases, 5 bases remained unmatched. The CDR3 contains 13 residues. The CDR3 protein is CSVGSGVYNEQFF. The CDR3 region has the DNA TGCAGCGTAGGTAGCGGGGTGTACAATGAGCAGTTCTTC.

The chain joins TRBV18 to TRBJ1-1; no clear D gene. CDR3 length equals 13 residues. V was shortened by 2 bases and J by 8 bases, with 12 bases between the two germline ends. Germline V gene lookup returns CDR1 KGHSH and CDR2 LQKENI. CDR3 bases: TGTGCCAGCTCACCAACTAACGGGTGGGAAGCTTTCTTT. It codes for CASSPTNGWEAFF.

The J gene is TRBJ1-2, the V gene TRBV15; 8 bases agree with TRBD1. The germline gives CDR1 LNHNV, CDR2 YYDKDF (reference sequence). This CDR3 is built from 16 residues. Germline trimming cut 0 bases from V and 1 base from J; bases unmatched to any gene: 4. The CDR3 region has the DNA TGTGCCACCAGCAGAGATCTGACAGGGGTTAACTATGGCTACACCTTC. Translation gives CATSRDLTGVNYGYTF. Using reference TRBV15 and TRBJ1-2 for the parts outside the CDR3, the full variable domain is DAMVIQNPRYQVTQFGKPVTLSCSQTLNHNVMYWYQQKSSQAPKLLFHYYDKDFNNEADTPDNFQSRRPNTSFCFLDIRSPGLGDTAMYLCATSRDLTGVNYGYTFGSGTRLTVV.

The chain is built from TRBV5-1 and TRBJ1-1; 8 nucleotides line up with TRBD1. CDR3 length: 16 residues. The V gene's germline CDR1 is SGHRS and CDR2 YFSETQ. Trimming cost V 5 bases and J 4 bases; bases outside gene matches: 13. CDR3 coding DNA: TGCGCCAGCAGACAGGGGGTACAGTCGTTTGTCACTGAAGCTTTCTTT. Protein sequence: CASRQGVQSFVTEAFF.

The chain carries TRBV7-8 and TRBJ2-1, with a possible D match to TRBD1 (6 bases). The CDR3 length is 16 residues. The germline gives CDR1 SGHVS, CDR2 FQNEAQ. Trimming removed 2 bases at V and 7 bases at J, with 18 bases between. CDR3 amino acids: CASSLIRGRRFNEQFF. Written as DNA, the CDR3 is TGTGCCAGCAGCTTAATAAGGGGGAGACGGTTTAATGAGCAGTTCTTC.

This clone was picked up a small number of times. DNA of the CDR3: TGCGCCAGCAGGTCTTTGGGACAGGGTGGAGAGACCCAGTACTTC. Protein: CASRSLGQGGETQYF. This sequence joins TRBV5-1 and TRBJ2-5; 9 bases are shared with TRBD1. This CDR3 has 15 residues. The germline V gene has CDR1 SGHRS and CDR2 YFSETQ. V lost 5 bases, J lost 4 bases, and 9 bases stayed unmatched.

This chain connects TRBV7-6 to TRBJ2-7; no clear D. V lost 4 bases to trimming and J lost 2 bases, with 18 bases between them. Per germline, CDR1 SGHVS and CDR2 FNYEAQ. This CDR3 region has 16 residues. The DNA for the CDR3 is TGTGCCAGCAGCTCAAAACAGTTAATAAATGCCTACGAGCAGTACGTC. Translating gives CASSSKQLINAYEQYV.

This chain's CDR3 is CASSKEGTVRWGYTF. CDR3 nucleotide sequence: TGTGCCAGCAGTAAGGAGGGGACGGTCCGCTGGGGCTACACCTTC. The chain couples TRBV28 to TRBJ1-2; D is possibly TRBD1 (5 bases). Germline V gene sequence: CDR1 MDHEN, CDR2 SYDVKM. Trimming stripped 5 bases from V and 8 bases from J, with 21 bases between. The length of the CDR3 is 15 residues.

The J gene is TRBJ2-3, the V gene TRBV11-2, with 7 bases lining up with TRBD1. The germline V gene has CDR1 SGHAT and CDR2 FQNNGV. J lost 3 bases, V lost 8 bases, and 2 bases had no gene match. This CDR3 has 12 amino acids. The CDR3, as DNA: TGTGCCAGCGGGACAGCTACAGATACGCAGTATTTT. Translation: CASGTATDTQYF.

CDR3 nucleotide sequence: TGTGCCATCAGTGAAGGCAGGGGCTGGGGCTACACCTTC. Amino acid sequence: CAISEGRGWGYTF. This chain joins TRBV10-3 and TRBJ1-2; perhaps TRBD1 as D (6 bases). Deletions cut 3 bases from V and 8 bases from J, with 13 bases between. This CDR3 has 13 residues. CDR1 is ENHRY and CDR2 is SYGVKD in the germline V gene.

CDR3 coding DNA: TGTGCCAGCAGCCAAAAACTAGCGGGGGCGTCCAATGAGCAGTTCTTC. Amino acids: CASSQKLAGASNEQFF. The chain is built from TRBV14 and TRBJ2-1; 11 bases are shared with TRBD2. Trimming took 2 bases from V and 6 from J; bases not matched to a gene: 6. Germline-derived CDR1 and CDR2 are SGHDN and FVKESK. The CDR3 covers 16 residues.

This clone was picked up many times. CDR3 bases: TGTGCCAGCGGGGCAGCCATGAACACTGAAGCTTTCTTT. Translating it yields CASGAAMNTEAFF. The chain is built from TRBV2 and TRBJ1-1; a possible D gene is TRBD1 (5 bases). The CDR3 spans 13 residues. Germline loops: CDR1 SNHLY, CDR2 FYNNEI. V lost 8 bases, J lost 0 bases, and 10 bases lay in between. Supplemented by reference TRBV2 and TRBJ1-1, the full variable domain reads EPEVTQTPSHQVTQMGQEVILRCVPISNHLYFYWYRQILGQKVEFLVSFYNNEISEKSEIFDDQFSVERPDGSNFTLKIRSTKLEDSAMYFCASGAAMNTEAFFGQGTRLTVV.